This T cell receptor beta chain was sequenced in a study of identical twins. This clonotype appeared a few times. The CDR3 is 15 residues long. V lost 2 bases and J 1 base, leaving 10 bases between the germline ends. A universal primer binding site was introduced by template switching. The final cDNA contained unique molecular identifiers. TCRdb redid the calling of the 5' RACE reads with MiXCR, one entry per CDR3 protein. The sample has over 600,000 distinct CDR3 sequences, 21% seen once; the top ten hold approximately 4.5%. This sample was shared with a second study, whose subject was T cells expressing NK-cell markers. That study adds: Repertoires of TCR beta were obtained from T cells sorted as CD3+CD56+NKG2C+, CD3+CD56+NKG2C- and CD3+CD56-NKG2C+. The dominant NKG2C+ clonotypes represented about 1.0-7.0% of CD8+ T cells in more than five donors.

The sequencing input was PBMCs. The receptor's source is a woman between 18 and 29 years old in good health. This rearrangement joins TRBV12-3 or TRBV12-4 to TRBJ2-3; D is unresolved. CDR3 in DNA: TGTGCCAGCAGTTTACAGCTGGGCCGCACAGATACGCAGTATTTT. Its protein product is CASSLQLGRTDTQYF.